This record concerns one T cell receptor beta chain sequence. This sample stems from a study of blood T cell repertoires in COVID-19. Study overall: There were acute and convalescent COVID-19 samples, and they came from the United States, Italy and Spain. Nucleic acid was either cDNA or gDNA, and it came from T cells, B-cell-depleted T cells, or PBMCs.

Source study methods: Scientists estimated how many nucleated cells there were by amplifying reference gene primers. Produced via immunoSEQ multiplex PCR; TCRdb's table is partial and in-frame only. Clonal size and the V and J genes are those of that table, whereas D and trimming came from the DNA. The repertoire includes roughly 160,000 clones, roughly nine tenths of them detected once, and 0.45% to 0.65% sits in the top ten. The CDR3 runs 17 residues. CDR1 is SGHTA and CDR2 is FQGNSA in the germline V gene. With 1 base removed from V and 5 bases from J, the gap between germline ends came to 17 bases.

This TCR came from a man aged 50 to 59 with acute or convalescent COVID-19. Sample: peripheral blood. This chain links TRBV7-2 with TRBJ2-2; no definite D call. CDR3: CASSLEAASVRTGELFF. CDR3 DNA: TGTGCCAGCAGCTTAGAAGCAGCGTCAGTCAGAACCGGGGAGCTGTTTTTT.